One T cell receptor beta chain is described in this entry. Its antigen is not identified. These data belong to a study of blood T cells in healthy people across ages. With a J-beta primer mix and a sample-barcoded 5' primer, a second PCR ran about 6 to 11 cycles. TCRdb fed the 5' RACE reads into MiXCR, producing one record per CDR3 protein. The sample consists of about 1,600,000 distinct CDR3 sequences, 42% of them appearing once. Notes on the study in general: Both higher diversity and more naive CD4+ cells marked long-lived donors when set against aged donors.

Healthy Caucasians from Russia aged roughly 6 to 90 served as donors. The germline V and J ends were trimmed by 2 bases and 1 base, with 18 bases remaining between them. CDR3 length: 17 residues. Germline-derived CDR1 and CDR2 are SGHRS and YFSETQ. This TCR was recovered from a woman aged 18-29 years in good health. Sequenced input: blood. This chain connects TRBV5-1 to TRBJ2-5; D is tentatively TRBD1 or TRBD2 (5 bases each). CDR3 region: CASSFRAGGKVQETQYF. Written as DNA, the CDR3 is TGCGCCAGCAGCTTTCGGGCTGGGGGTAAAGTCCAAGAGACCCAGTACTTC.